These 14 T cell receptor beta chains originate from one sample sequenced in a study of breast tumors, draining lymph nodes, adjacent tissues listed by TCRdb under 2016. Library generation was performed with multiplex PCR. Sequencing took place on an Illumina HiSeq 2000. TCRdb trimmed the raw reads at Q25, called clones with MiXCR and kept productive beta chains. CDR3 protein duplicates are merged, each entry listing the most common genes and DNA. The sample records about 19,000 distinct CDR3 sequences, roughly 44% of which are singletons. Clones ranked in the top ten supply approximately 18% of the sample. The specimen was breast tumor tissue. These receptor sequences come from a female donor with breast cancer. Some clones in this sample may be carry-over from other donors' samples.

This clonotype has at least ten counts. The chain carries TRBV5-6 and TRBJ2-7; TRBD2 agrees at 8 bases. This CDR3 is built from 17 residues. The germline gives CDR1 SGHDT, CDR2 YYEEEE. V shed 0 bases, J shed 0 bases, and the junction held 8 bases outside the gene matches. The CDR3: CASSLVPVAGTSYEQYF. CDR3 nucleotides: TGTGCCAGCAGCTTGGTCCCAGTAGCGGGGACCTCCTACGAGCAGTACTTC.

This clonotype was picked up a small number of times. A read error is likely, as this CDR3 ends without the conserved phenylalanine or tryptophan. Because the CDR3's place on the DNA is in doubt, the DNA is left out and the CDR3 is given as listed by TCRdb. The chain carries TRBV6-4 and TRBJ2-2. The CDR3 comprises 14 residues, both ends counted. Per the germline V gene, CDR1 is MRHNA and CDR2 is SNTAGT. The CDR3 here is CASSEQSNTGELRI.

V gene TRBV10-3 combines with J gene TRBJ2-3; possible D gene TRBD2, 5 bases. The CDR3 length is 14 residues. Germline assignment: CDR1 ENHRY and CDR2 SYGVKD. The ends were cut back, 0 bases at V and 3 bases at J, with 7 bases in the middle. CDR3 bases: TGTGCCATCAGTGAGTCGGGGAGTACAGATACGCAGTATTTT. Protein sequence: CAISESGSTDTQYF.

Ten or more counts support this clonotype. V and J are TRBV7-9 and TRBJ2-7; 9 bases are a match to TRBD1. The ends lost 5 bases at V and 2 bases at J; junction bases unmatched: 1. Germline V gene sequence: CDR1 SEHNR, CDR2 FQNEAQ (reference sequence). The CDR3 covers 13 residues. The CDR3 region is CASSNRGPYEQYF. The CDR3 coding sequence is TGTGCCAGCAGCAACAGGGGGCCCTACGAGCAGTACTTC.

This clonotype was seen at least ten times. The V gene is TRBV6-1, the J gene TRBJ2-1; D is undetermined. This CDR3 is 13 amino acids long. Germline-derived CDR1 and CDR2 are MNHNS and SASEGT. The germline V and J ends were trimmed by 4 bases and 4 bases, with 8 bases remaining between them. The CDR3 protein is CASSGQAYNEQFF. DNA for the CDR3: TGTGCCAGCAGTGGTCAGGCATACAATGAGCAGTTCTTC.

This clonotype was counted a single time. This may stem from a read error, because a much larger clone lies one nucleotide away. J is TRBJ2-3 and V is TRBV5-1; TRBD2 agrees at 7 bases. The CDR3 has 18 amino acids. Germline CDR1 SGHRS, CDR2 YFSETQ. The CDR3: CASSLEMGRERGTDTQYF. CDR3 DNA sequence: TGTGCCAGCAGCTTGGAAATGGGGCGGGAGCGGGGCACAGATACGCAGTATTTT.

This clonotype was seen just once. Germline is not matched at one junction end, which may reflect a read error. The rearrangement links TRBV25-1 to TRBJ2-1; D is unresolved. Germline V gives CDR1 MGHDK, CDR2 SYGVNS. The length of the CDR3 is 12 residues. As DNA, the CDR3 is TGTGCCAGCAGTCGCCCACACAATAAGCAGTTCTTC. Its translation: CASSRPHNKQFF.

The chain has TRBV9 and TRBJ2-1, with D perhaps matching TRBD2 (5 bases). The CDR3 sequence is 17 residues long. Trimming removed 2 bases at V and 4 bases at J, with 19 bases between. The germline V gene has CDR1 SGDLS and CDR2 YYNGEE. CDR3 region: CASSVNSVPNSYNEQFF. The CDR3 DNA follows: TGTGCCAGCAGCGTTAATAGCGTCCCGAACTCTTACAATGAGCAGTTCTTC.

This clonotype was seen many times. A much larger clone lies one base from this, so it may be a read error. V and J are TRBV20-1 and TRBJ2-7; D not certain. This CDR3 comprises 11 residues. CDR1 is DFQATT and CDR2 is SNEGSKA in the germline V gene (reference sequence). CDR3 sequence reads: CSASVHYEQSF. DNA of the CDR3: TGCAGTGCTAGTGTCCACTACGAGCAGTCCTTC.

In its sample, this clonotype was seen many times. The genes are TRBV6-2 or TRBV6-3 and TRBJ2-2; TRBD2 matches 15 bases. The ends lost 2 bases at V and 4 bases at J; junction bases unmatched: 11. Germline V gene sequence: CDR1 MNHEY, CDR2 SVGEGT. The CDR3 covers 20 residues. The CDR3 sequence: CASSYRTNRGLAGGTGELFF. The CDR3 DNA follows: TGTGCCAGCAGTTACCGAACGAACCGGGGACTAGCGGGAGGCACCGGGGAGCTGTTTTTT.

This clonotype was recorded at least ten times. One base away lies a much larger clone, so this may be a sequencing read error. V is TRBV6-1 and J is TRBJ2-7; a possible D gene is TRBD2 (7 bases). This CDR3 is 14 amino acids long. Germline V CDR1 and CDR2: MNHNS, SASEGT. Trimming pared 5 bases from V and 2 bases from J, leaving 13 bases between. CDR3: CASSQRDNTYEQYF. The DNA for the CDR3 is TGTGCCAGCAGTCAGCGGGACAACACCTACGAGCAGTACTTC.

The rearrangement links TRBV19 to TRBJ1-1, with 8 bases lining up with TRBD1. This CDR3 region has 15 residues. The germline V gene has CDR1 LNHDA and CDR2 SQIVND (reference sequence). After removal of 4 bases from V and 1 base from J, the junction contained 5 bases not matched to a gene. DNA for the CDR3: TGTGCCAGTAGTAATGGGGACAGGTGGAACACTGAAGCTTTCTTT. Translated, it gives CASSNGDRWNTEAFF. The full variable domain, rest sourced from reference TRBV19 and TRBJ1-1, is DGGITQSPKYLFRKEGQNVTLSCEQNLNHDAMYWYRQDPGQGLRLIYYSQIVNDFQKGDIAEGYSVSREKKESFPLTVTSAQKNPTAFYLCASSNGDRWNTEAFFGQGTRLTVV.

The chain uses TRBV7-2 and TRBJ2-1; D might be TRBD2 (7 bases). This CDR3 contains 11 residues. Germline assignment: CDR1 SGHTA and CDR2 FQGNSA. V lost 1 base to trimming and J lost 14 bases, with 9 bases between them. CDR3 nucleotide sequence: TGTGCCAGCAGCTTAGGAGGGGGGGAGTTCTTC. Residues: CASSLGGGEFF.

This clonotype was picked up many times. This sequence joins TRBV6-6 and TRBJ1-2, with D perhaps matching TRBD1 (5 bases). Germline values: CDR1 MNHNY, CDR2 SVGAGI (reference sequence). Trimming stripped 7 bases from V and 2 bases from J, with 17 bases between. This CDR3 contains 15 residues. The CDR3 reads CASNLGEGRNYGYTF. CDR3 nucleotide sequence: TGTGCCAGCAATCTAGGGGAGGGTAGAAACTATGGCTACACCTTC.